This note documents a single T cell receptor (beta chain) sequence. The data originate from a study of T cell repertoires in cytomegalovirus infection. TCRdb processed the reads anew with MiXCR; each CDR3 protein has one entry. The sample gives 400,000 or so distinct CDR3 sequences, approximately 32% of which show up once; roughly 13% is in the top ten. The CDR3 is 15 amino acids. Germline V gives CDR1 SGHVS, CDR2 FNYEAQ. The V segment lost 6 bases and the J segment 4 bases; nucleotides outside the gene matches: 7. The V call is TRBV7-6, the J call TRBJ2-5; 11 nucleotides align to TRBD1. Sequences were obtained from PBMCs. The sequence came from a human donor in good health (CMV status not recorded). Some clones in this sample may be carry-over from other donors' samples. Here the CDR3 reads CASSKDRGPGETQYF. In DNA form, the CDR3 reads TGTGCCAGCAGTAAGGACAGGGGGCCGGGAGAGACCCAGTACTTC.